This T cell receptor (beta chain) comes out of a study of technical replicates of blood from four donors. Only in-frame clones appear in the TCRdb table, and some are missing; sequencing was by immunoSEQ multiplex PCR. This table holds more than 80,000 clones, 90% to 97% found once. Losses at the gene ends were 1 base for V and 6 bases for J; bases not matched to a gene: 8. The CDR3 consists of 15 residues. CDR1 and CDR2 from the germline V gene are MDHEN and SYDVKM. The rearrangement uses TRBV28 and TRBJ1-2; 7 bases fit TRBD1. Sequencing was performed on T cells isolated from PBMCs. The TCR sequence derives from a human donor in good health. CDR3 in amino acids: CASSLLQGMVDGYTF. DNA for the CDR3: TGTGCCAGCAGTTTATTACAGGGGATGGTCGATGGCTACACCTTC.